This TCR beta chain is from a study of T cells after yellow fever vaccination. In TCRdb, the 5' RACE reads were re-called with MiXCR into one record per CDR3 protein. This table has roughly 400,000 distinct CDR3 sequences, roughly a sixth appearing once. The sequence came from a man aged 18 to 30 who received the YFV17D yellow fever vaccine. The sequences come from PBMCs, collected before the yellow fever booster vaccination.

The CDR3 region is CAETEDTQYF. In DNA, the CDR3 is TGTGCCGAAACGGAAGATACGCAGTATTTT. V gene TRBV5-6 combines with J gene TRBJ2-3; D is unclear. The V gene's germline CDR1 is SGHDT and CDR2 YYEEEE. The CDR3 sequence is 10 residues long. The V end lost 10 bases, the J end lost 5 bases, and 8 bases lay between the germline ends. The full variable domain, with the rest looked up from reference TRBV5-6 and TRBJ2-3, is DAGVTQSPTHLIKTRGQQVTLRCSPKSGHDTVSWYQQALGQGPQFIFQYYEEEERQRGNFPDRFSGHQFPNYSSELNVNALLLGDSALYLCAETEDTQYFGPGTRLTVL.